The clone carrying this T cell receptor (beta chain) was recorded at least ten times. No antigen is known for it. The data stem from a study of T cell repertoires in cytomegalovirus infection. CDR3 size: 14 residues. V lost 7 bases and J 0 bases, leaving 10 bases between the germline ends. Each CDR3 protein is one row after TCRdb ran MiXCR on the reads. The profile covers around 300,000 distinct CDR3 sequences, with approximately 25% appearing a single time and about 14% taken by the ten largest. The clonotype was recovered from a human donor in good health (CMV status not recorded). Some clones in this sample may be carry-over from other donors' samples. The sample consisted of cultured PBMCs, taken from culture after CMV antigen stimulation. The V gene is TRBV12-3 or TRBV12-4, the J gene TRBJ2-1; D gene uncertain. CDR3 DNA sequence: TGTGCCAGCAACGACCGGAGCTCCTACAATGAGCAGTTCTTC. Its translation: CASNDRSSYNEQFF.